This T cell receptor beta chain emerged from a study of T cell repertoires in cytomegalovirus infection. Findings of the study overall: Cumulative public TCR beta family frequency identified CMV carriers with the relevant HLA.

TCRdb re-derived calls from the reads in MiXCR, one entry per CDR3 protein. The sample lists 650,000 to 850,000 distinct CDR3 sequences; almost 30% were seen once. CDR1 MNHEY and CDR2 SVGAGI come from the germline V gene. This CDR3 comprises 17 residues. V shed 2 bases and J 2 bases; nucleotides not matched to a gene: 8. Notes on this clonotype: Its antigen is currently unknown.

The material was cultured CD8+ T cells from PBMCs, obtained from culture after CMV antigen stimulation. The V gene is TRBV6-5, the J gene TRBJ2-3; 9 bases line up with TRBD2. This TCR derives from a human donor in good health (CMV status not recorded). Some clones in this sample may be carry-over from other donors' samples. Here the CDR3 reads CASSYGLAGKTTDTQYF. The CDR3 DNA follows: TGTGCCAGCAGTTACGGGCTAGCGGGGAAGACCACAGATACGCAGTATTTT.